This note documents a single T cell receptor beta chain sequence. The antigen is not known. These data belong to a study of cytomegalovirus exposure and HLA in healthy donors. Study-wide results and limits: The study listed 150 to 200 cytomegalovirus-associated TCR beta chains. Reports described diagnosis of cytomegalovirus status by the classifier as highly specific and sensitive. The tendency of first-cohort TCR clusters to co-occur in the 120 or so validation repertoires emerged from a later analysis.

Produced via immunoSEQ multiplex PCR; TCRdb's table is partial and in-frame only. The sample has about 120,000 clones; about 89% are singletons. The CDR3 length is 15 residues. V was shortened by 3 bases and J by 2 bases, with 13 bases between the two germline ends. Germline lookup yields CDR1 MDHEN and CDR2 SYDVKM. The source of this sequence is a woman under 30 in good health and CMV-seronegative. The rearrangement uses TRBV28 and TRBJ1-1; D gene ambiguous. Material for sequencing was PBMCs. As DNA, the CDR3 is TGTGCCAGCAGTTTCGTCTTCGCGGGAAACACTGAAGCTTTCTTT. As protein: CASSFVFAGNTEAFF.